What follows are 27 T cell receptor beta chains derived from one specimen sequenced in a study of CXCR3-negative and CXCR3-positive naive CD8 T cells. Findings and limits, study-wide: A higher hydrophobicity marked the TRB CDR3s of CXCR3-positive naive cells versus CXCR3-negative naive cells.

These receptors' targets are unknown. The method, 5' RACE with UMI labels, was used to prepare the TRB cDNA libraries. TCRdb processed the 5' RACE reads again and assigns one entry to each CDR3 protein, with no DNA. In all, the sample yields some 140,000 distinct CDR3 sequences. The sequencing input was naive CXCR3+ CD8+ T cells from blood. The subset was: CD45RO-CCR7+CD27+CD95- naive CD8+ T cells expressing CXCR3 (TNR3+). The receptors stem from a human donor in good health. Some clones in this sample may be carry-over from other donors' samples.

The chain is built from TRBV20-1 and TRBJ2-7; TCRdb's D call of TRBD1 is untestable without DNA. CDR3 length: 13 amino acids. The germline V gene encodes CDR1 DFQATT and CDR2 SNEGSKA (reference sequence). The CDR3 loop is CSADGDTYYEQYF.

The genes are TRBV7-8 and TRBJ2-7; TCRdb reports TRBD2, a call that lacks DNA to check it against. Germline lookup yields CDR1 SGHVS and CDR2 FQNEAQ. CDR3 length equals 18 residues. This CDR3 reads CASSLVVFERGNGYEQYF.

The rearrangement links TRBV19 to TRBJ1-1; TCRdb designates TRBD1, a call that cannot be tested without DNA. The length of the CDR3 is 15 residues. Germline lookup yields CDR1 LNHDA and CDR2 SQIVND (reference sequence). The CDR3 reads CASSIPRDSDTEAFF.

CDR3: CASTHIQGFTEAFF. V usage is TRBV2 and J usage is TRBJ1-1; lacking DNA, the TRBD1 call made by TCRdb goes unchecked. The CDR3 is 14 amino acids. Germline-derived CDR1 and CDR2 are SNHLY and FYNNEI.

The V gene is TRBV7-9, the J gene TRBJ1-2; TCRdb picks TRBD1, but there is no DNA to check that call. The germline CDR1 and CDR2 sequences are SEHNR and FQNEAQ (reference sequence). The CDR3 extends over 14 amino acids. This CDR3 is CASSSGRTIYGYTF.

V is TRBV4-2 and J is TRBJ2-1; TCRdb designates TRBD2, a call that cannot be tested without DNA. CDR3 length: 15 amino acids. Germline-derived CDR1 and CDR2 are LGHNA and YNFKEQ. CDR3 protein: CASSILTSGKVEQFF.

The chain couples TRBV6-2 or TRBV6-3 to TRBJ2-1; TCRdb picks TRBD2, but there is no DNA to check that call. Germline V gives CDR1 MNHEY, CDR2 SVGEGT. CDR3 length equals 16 residues. The CDR3 sequence is CASSSEGLAGWNEQFF.

The genes are TRBV9 and TRBJ2-2; the TCRdb call, TRBD2, lacks DNA for checking. Germline CDR1 SGDLS, CDR2 YYNGEE. The CDR3 is 16 residues long. The CDR3 region is CASSGTSGLGAGELFF.

The chain has TRBV7-9 and TRBJ2-1; TCRdb gives TRBD1 as the D gene, but with no DNA this cannot be confirmed. The CDR3 is 14 residues long. The germline CDR1 and CDR2 sequences are SEHNR and FQNEAQ (reference sequence). This CDR3 is CASSLAGAKNEQFF.

This chain uses TRBV4-1 with TRBJ2-2. The CDR3 is 14 amino acids. CDR1 is MGHRA, CDR2 YSYEKL, per germline. The CDR3 loop is CASSQGPNTGELFF.

V and J are TRBV6-6 and TRBJ1-3; the TCRdb call, TRBD1, lacks DNA for checking. Germline V gene sequence: CDR1 MNHNY, CDR2 SVGAGI (reference sequence). The CDR3 sequence is 18 residues long. The CDR3 here is CASSYSGDRLPTGNTIYF.

The chain combines TRBV10-3 with TRBJ2-5; TCRdb selects TRBD1, and the lack of DNA leaves this call unchecked. The germline CDR1 and CDR2 sequences are ENHRY and SYGVKD. This CDR3 has 15 residues. This CDR3 reads CAISEPLRGVETQYF.

The CDR3 spells CASSHLGQDNTEAFF. J is TRBJ1-1 and V is TRBV14; TCRdb lists TRBD1, though no DNA is available to test this call. Germline CDR1 and CDR2: SGHDN and FVKESK. The CDR3 sequence is 15 residues long.

J is TRBJ2-7 and V is TRBV4-1. The V gene's germline CDR1 is MGHRA and CDR2 YSYEKL. This CDR3 contains 13 residues. CDR3 amino acids: CASSPSGTHEQYF.

This chain connects TRBV7-9 to TRBJ2-7. Per the germline V gene, CDR1 is SEHNR and CDR2 is FQNEAQ (reference sequence). This CDR3 region has 12 residues. The chain's CDR3 is CASSSGAYEQYF.

This chain joins TRBV25-1 and TRBJ2-7; with no DNA, the TCRdb D assignment of TRBD2 cannot be verified. This CDR3 contains 12 residues. From germline, CDR1 is MGHDK and CDR2 SYGVNS. CDR3 protein: CASTGLPYEQYF.

This rearrangement joins TRBV7-3 to TRBJ2-2. Per germline, CDR1 SGHTA and CDR2 FQGTGA. The CDR3 totals 14 residues. The CDR3 region is CASSLSGDAGELFF.

This chain links TRBV6-5 with TRBJ1-4. Germline assignment: CDR1 MNHEY and CDR2 SVGAGI. CDR3 length equals 14 residues. CDR3 sequence reads: CASSLRPSHEKLFF.

This rearrangement joins TRBV28 to TRBJ2-5; the TRBD2 assignment by TCRdb is unverifiable without DNA. Looked up from germline, CDR1 is MDHEN and CDR2 is SYDVKM. This CDR3 is 16 amino acids long. The CDR3 loop is CASRRGLASFQETQYF.

The J gene is TRBJ1-2, the V gene TRBV27; TCRdb lists TRBD1, though no DNA is available to test this call. Germline values: CDR1 MNHEY, CDR2 SMNVEV (reference sequence). This CDR3 contains 15 residues. The CDR3 protein is CASSRNVQSLHGYTF.

The chain carries TRBV28 and TRBJ2-7; no DNA is available, so the TRBD2 call from TCRdb remains unchecked. In germline, CDR1 is MDHEN, CDR2 SYDVKM. The CDR3 is 19 residues long. CDR3 sequence: CASSLWGARTSGNSYEQYF.

The chain carries TRBV7-9 and TRBJ1-2. Germline assignment: CDR1 SEHNR and CDR2 FQNEAQ (reference sequence). The CDR3 loop spans 12 amino acids. The CDR3 loop reads CASYRTSYGYTF.

V and J are TRBV12-3 or TRBV12-4 and TRBJ1-1. The CDR3 extends over 11 amino acids. The CDR3 region is CASSGSREAFF.

V gene TRBV20-1 combines with J gene TRBJ1-2. This CDR3 has 14 residues. Looked up from germline, CDR1 is DFQATT and CDR2 is SNEGSKA (reference sequence). This CDR3 is CSARDPRSPDGYTF.

The chain combines TRBV9 with TRBJ2-1; absent DNA, TCRdb's TRBD1 call cannot be checked. This CDR3 has 16 amino acids. Looked up from germline, CDR1 is SGDLS and CDR2 is YYNGEE. CDR3 in amino acids: CASSSRGTGGHNEQFF. The full variable domain, with the rest looked up from reference TRBV9 and TRBJ2-1, is DSGVTQTPKHLITATGQRVTLRCSPRSGDLSVYWYQQSLDQGLQFLIQYYNGEERAKGNILERFSAQQFPDLHSELNLSSLELGDSALYFCASSSRGTGGHNEQFFGPGTRLTVL.

This rearrangement joins TRBV20-1 to TRBJ2-1; no DNA is available, so the TRBD1 call from TCRdb remains unchecked. This CDR3 spans 12 amino acids. Germline CDR1 and CDR2: DFQATT and SNEGSKA (reference sequence). The CDR3 spells CSATEGGNEQFF.

This chain uses TRBV28 with TRBJ2-7; with no DNA, the TCRdb D assignment of TRBD1 cannot be verified. CDR1 and CDR2 (germline): MDHEN, SYDVKM. The CDR3 consists of 13 residues. CDR3 protein: CAGGLPPQDEQYF.